This is a list of T cell receptor beta chains from one sample in a study of regulatory T cells in long-lasting Graves disease. In TCRdb, the multiplex PCR reads were re-called with MiXCR into one record per CDR3 protein. The table records 400,000 to 500,000 distinct CDR3 sequences, 14% of them present only once. These data were also reused for a study on T cells in Graves' hyperthyroidism and ophthalmopathy.

The sample in question was peripheral blood mononuclear cells (PBMCs), obtained at new diagnosis, from a patient treated with antithyroid drugs. The receptor source for this set is a woman in her 50s with Graves disease. Each CDR3 is given with its conserved first and last residue. A D gene is named only where the DNA matches it firmly. For some rows the clone size is stated as once, few or many, or as a class when expanded; others skip it.

V	size	D	J	DNA	CDR3
TRBV12-3/TRBV12-4	many	NA	TRBJ1-5	TGTGCCAGCACCACTGAGGGGGGCGCGGGACAGCCCCAGCATTTT	CASTTEGGAGQPQHF
TRBV6-1	NA	TRBD1	TRBJ2-7	TGTGCCAGCAGTCCCCGGGACAGGGTACTCGAGCAGTACTTC	CASSPRDRVLEQYF
TRBV6-1	NA	NA	TRBJ1-1	TGTGCCAGCTACAGGGCTTTGAACACTGAAGCTTTCTTT	CASYRALNTEAFF
TRBV6-5	many	NA	TRBJ1-4	TGTGCCAGCAGTTACTCGGAGGGAGTCCGAATGGGAAAACTGTTTTTT	CASSYSEGVRMGKLFF
TRBV28	many	NA	TRBJ2-3	TGTGCCAGCAGCACTACACAGAGTGTTTCCACAGATACGCAGTATTTT	CASSTTQSVSTDTQYF
TRBV20-1	few	NA	TRBJ2-1	TGCAGTGCTACCGAGGACTCCCCGGAGCGGCAGTTCTTC	CSATEDSPERQFF
TRBV3-1	many	TRBD1	TRBJ1-2	TGTGCCAGCAGCCCCCTGCAGGGGGCAGAGGGCTACACCTTC	CASSPLQGAEGYTF
TRBV2	many	NA	TRBJ2-7	TGTGCCAGTTGGGGGCAGGAGAGCTCCTACGAGCAGTACTTC	CASWGQESSYEQYF
TRBV24-1	many	TRBD2	TRBJ2-1	TGTGCCACCAGTGAGTCGACTAGCGGGAGGCGGAATGAGCAGTTCTTC	CATSESTSGRRNEQFF
TRBV5-1	NA	TRBD1	TRBJ2-5	TGCGCCAGCAGCCTAAGGGACAGCGGAGAGACCCAGTACTTC	CASSLRDSGETQYF
TRBV6-9	many	NA	TRBJ2-7	TGTGCCAGCAGTTCTGGACAGATGCAGCAGTACTTC	CASSSGQMQQYF
TRBV28	many	NA	TRBJ1-5	TGTGCCAGCTTTAATGACGTATTGGGTGGCAATCAGCCCCAGCATTTT	CASFNDVLGGNQPQHF
TRBV2	many	NA	TRBJ2-6	TGTGCCAGCACGTTCTCTGGGGCCAACGTCCTGACTTTC	CASTFSGANVLTF
TRBV5-5	NA	TRBD2	TRBJ2-7	TGTGCCAGCAGCTTGGGGCCAGCGGGAGAATCCCACGAGCAGTACTTC	CASSLGPAGESHEQYF
TRBV7-9	many	NA	TRBJ1-1	TGTGCCAGCACCTACACGAACACTGAAGCTTTCTTT	CASTYTNTEAFF
TRBV20-1	many	TRBD2	TRBJ2-7	TGCAGTGCAAGGACTAGCGGGGCCTCCTACGAGCAGTACTTC	CSARTSGASYEQYF
TRBV27	many	TRBD2	TRBJ2-7	TGTGCCAGCAGTTTAGCGGGAGGGGTCCACGAGCAGTACTTC	CASSLAGGVHEQYF
TRBV4-2	many	NA	TRBJ2-5	TGTGCCAGCAGCCAAGGGTTAGGGCAAGAGACCCAGTACTTC	CASSQGLGQETQYF
TRBV4-1	few	TRBD2	TRBJ2-7	TGCGCCAGCAGCCAAGTCGGGGGCGGGAGGGCCATTTTCGACGAGCAGTACTTC	CASSQVGGGRAIFDEQYF
TRBV20-1	NA	TRBD2	TRBJ2-1	TGCAGTGCTAGTTTAGGTCTAGCGGGAACCGTGTACAATGAGCAGTTCTTC	CSASLGLAGTVYNEQFF
TRBV20-1	NA	TRBD1	TRBJ2-7	TGCAGTGCTCAGAAGTCCGGGACAGAGTACGAGCAGTACTTC	CSAQKSGTEYEQYF
TRBV28	many	NA	TRBJ2-1	TGTGCCAGCAGTCCCCTACCCGGCAATGAGCAGTTCTTC	CASSPLPGNEQFF
TRBV28	many	TRBD1	TRBJ1-3	TGTGCCAGCAGTTTCTCAGACAGGGGGTCCACCTCTGGAAACACCATATATTTT	CASSFSDRGSTSGNTIYF
TRBV6-1	many	NA	TRBJ1-5	TGTGCCAGCTATTCACTGGGCAGGGGAATCTATCAGCCCCAGCATTTT	CASYSLGRGIYQPQHF
TRBV11-2	many	NA	TRBJ2-3	TGTGCCAGCAGCTTAGAGTGGGATACGCAGTATTTT	CASSLEWDTQYF
TRBV10-3	few	TRBD1	TRBJ1-1	TGTGCCATTAGGACAGGGGGGGACACTGAAGCTTTCTTT	CAIRTGGDTEAFF
TRBV5-6	few	NA	TRBJ2-5	TGTGCCAGCAGCTTGAGACCAGGGAATAGACCCCGTGGGGAGACCCAGTACTTC	CASSLRPGNRPRGETQYF
TRBV27	few	NA	TRBJ2-1	TGTGCCAGCAGTGAATTGGGGCTAGTGAGCTCCTACAATGAGCAGTTCTTC	CASSELGLVSSYNEQFF
TRBV5-1	many	TRBD2	TRBJ2-7	TGCGCCAGCAGACCGGGACTAGCGGGAGGCTACGAGCAGTACTTC	CASRPGLAGGYEQYF
TRBV18	few	TRBD1	TRBJ1-5	TGTGCCAGCTCACCGCTGTACCCCCGGGACAGGTCCAATCAGCCCCAGCATTTT	CASSPLYPRDRSNQPQHF
TRBV27	once	NA	TRBJ1-6	TGTGCCAGCAGTTTAATAGGAAGTTCACCCCTCCACTTT	CASSLIGSSPLHF
TRBV5-4	NA	NA	TRBJ1-2	TGTGCCAGCAGCGTTGGGACTGCCCGCTCACTTAACTATGGCTACACCTTC	CASSVGTARSLNYGYTF
TRBV6-1	many	NA	TRBJ2-7	TGTGCCACCCAAAATCCCGGACTCAACTACGAGCAGTACTTC	CATQNPGLNYEQYF
TRBV7-9	NA	NA	TRBJ1-1	TGTGCCAGCAGCTTATTTACAGTCATGAACACTGAAGCTTTCTTT	CASSLFTVMNTEAFF
TRBV11-2	many	NA	TRBJ2-1	TGTGCCAGCAGTCGGGGGGCAGTCCTGAGCTCCTACAATGAGCAGTTCTTC	CASSRGAVLSSYNEQFF
TRBV13	NA	TRBD2	TRBJ2-1	TGTGCCAGCAGCTTACTGGGACTAGCGGCCCCCAGCTCCTACAATGAGCAGTTCTTC	CASSLLGLAAPSSYNEQFF
TRBV7-6	many	NA	TRBJ2-3	TGTGCCAGCAGCTTAGATGGGGATGATACGCAGTATTTT	CASSLDGDDTQYF
TRBV25-1	NA	NA	TRBJ2-4	TGTGCCAGCAGTGGCACACGACAGGGAGGTTCGGTGGAGTGGCGGTACTTC	CASSGTRQGGSVEWRYF
TRBV28	few	TRBD1	TRBJ2-1	TGTGCCAGCAGTTTATGGATACAGGGGAATGAGCAGTTCTTC	CASSLWIQGNEQFF
TRBV10-3	many	NA	TRBJ2-2	TGTGCCATCGGAGGGGACGTCAACACCGGGGAGCTGTTTTTT	CAIGGDVNTGELFF
TRBV13	many	NA	TRBJ2-3	TGTGCCAGCAGCTTACCAGGGAATACGCAGTATTTT	CASSLPGNTQYF
TRBV10-1	NA	NA	TRBJ2-3	TGCGCCAGCAGTGCGGGAGAGGGAGGCGGCACAGATACGCAGTATTTT	CASSAGEGGGTDTQYF
TRBV11-2	many	TRBD2	TRBJ2-7	TGTGCCAGCAGGTCCCTTAGGACTAGCGGGAGGGCCTTTAACGAGCAGTACTTC	CASRSLRTSGRAFNEQYF
TRBV27	many	NA	TRBJ2-3	TGTGCCAGCAGTTCCAATGGCAGACTAGTTCCAGATACGCAGTATTTT	CASSSNGRLVPDTQYF
TRBV5-1	NA	NA	TRBJ2-2	TGCGCCAGCAACTTTGGAACCGGGGAGCTGTTTTTT	CASNFGTGELFF
TRBV4-1	few	NA	TRBJ2-1	TGCGCCAGCAGCCAAACAGGGATACCCTCCTACAATGAGCAGTTCTTC	CASSQTGIPSYNEQFF
TRBV5-1	many	TRBD2	TRBJ2-3	TGCGCCAGCAGCTTCCTTGGCGGGAGCATGACAGATACGCAGTATTTT	CASSFLGGSMTDTQYF
TRBV3-1	many	TRBD2	TRBJ2-7	TGTGCCAGCAGCCAAGTGGGGGGGTTCGAGCAGTACTTC	CASSQVGGFEQYF
TRBV27	NA	NA	TRBJ2-1	TGTGCCAGCAGACGGGAATCCCCTTCAACAATGATTGAGCAGTTCTTC	CASRRESPSTMIEQFF
TRBV6-1	NA	NA	TRBJ2-2	TGTGCCACATTGCATGGAGTGAACCCCGGGGAGCTGTTTTTT	CATLHGVNPGELFF
TRBV4-1	NA	NA	TRBJ1-5	TGCGCCAGCAGCCAAGATCATAGGGCAGGGAATCAGCCCCAGCATTTT	CASSQDHRAGNQPQHF
TRBV5-1	NA	NA	TRBJ1-1	TGCGCCAGCAGCTTGGCCGTAGGAGTAGACATGAACACTGAAGCTTTCTTT	CASSLAVGVDMNTEAFF